This T cell receptor beta chain was sequenced in a study of glioma-infiltrating T cells after dendritic cell vaccination. The sample's time point: after dendritic cell vaccination, including at tumor progression/relapse. General study points: Higher TCR clonality did not directly relate to longer survival.

For this clone: Its antigen is as yet unknown.

Clones were read by immunoSEQ multiplex PCR, and TCRdb kept only the in-frame ones, dropping some. The sample holds 80,000 to 100,000 clones, more than 70% seen once. Trimming left V 1 base short and J 2 bases short, with 9 bases between. The germline V gene encodes CDR1 SEHNR and CDR2 FQNEAQ (reference sequence). This CDR3 contains 14 residues. The source material was blood, sampled after dendritic cell vaccination. The TCR originated in a human donor with glioblastoma. This rearrangement joins TRBV7-9 to TRBJ2-7, with D perhaps matching TRBD2 (6 bases). CDR3 region: CASSLGGETYEQYF. As DNA, the CDR3 is TGTGCCAGCAGCTTAGGCGGGGAAACCTACGAGCAGTACTTC.